Shown below are 7 T cell receptor beta chains from a single sample sequenced in a study of cytomegalovirus exposure and HLA in healthy donors. PCR was performed using 60 Vbeta and 13 Jbeta primers. Assay: immunoSEQ multiplex PCR; the TCRdb copy retains only in-frame clones and omits some. The table lists about 140,000 clones, under 80% of them singletons. Sequencing used PBMCs. Receptors were obtained from a woman between 50 and 59 years old in good health and CMV-seropositive.

This clone was picked up a small number of times. The genes are TRBV7-2 and TRBJ2-2; 7 nucleotides line up with TRBD1. Unmatched junction bases numbered 1, after V lost 4 bases and J lost 2 bases. Germline assignment: CDR1 SGHTA and CDR2 FQGNSA. The CDR3 totals 14 residues. The DNA for the CDR3 is TGTGCCAGCAGCTGGACAGGAAACACCGGGGAGCTGTTTTTT. Its translation: CASSWTGNTGELFF.

This clone appeared a single time. CDR3 region: CASRKQGGAGGEKLFF. The CDR3 region has the DNA TGTGCCAGCAGAAAACAAGGGGGCGCTGGGGGTGAAAAACTGTTTTTT. V is TRBV5-4 and J is TRBJ1-4, with 7 bases that match TRBD1. There are 16 residues in the CDR3. Looked up from germline, CDR1 is SGHNT and CDR2 is YYREEE (reference sequence). V was clipped by 5 bases and J by 7 bases; unmatched bases: 14. The full variable domain, with the rest looked up from reference TRBV5-4 and TRBJ1-4, is ETGVTQSPTHLIKTRGQQVTLRCSSQSGHNTVSWYQQALGQGPQFIFQYYREEENGRGNFPPRFSGLQFPNYSSELNVNALELDDSALYLCASRKQGGAGGEKLFFGSGTQLSVL.

This rearrangement joins TRBV7-8 to TRBJ2-2; TRBD1 agrees at 10 bases. Germline V gives CDR1 SGHVS, CDR2 FQNEAQ. V trimming: 5 bases; J trimming: 6 bases; junction bases outside the gene matches: 15. The CDR3 covers 18 residues. The CDR3 nucleotides read TGTGCCAGCAGCCCTGCTGGCTGGGGGACAGGGGCTTCCGGGGAGCTGTTTTTT. Translation: CASSPAGWGTGASGELFF.

The J gene is TRBJ1-3, the V gene TRBV7-2; D might be TRBD1 (5 bases). From germline, CDR1 is SGHTA and CDR2 FQGNSA. The ends were cut back, 4 bases at V and 1 base at J, with 14 bases in the middle. This CDR3 region has 16 residues. CDR3 sequence reads: CASSSGRGRSGNTIYF. CDR3 in DNA: TGTGCCAGCAGCTCAGGAAGGGGTCGTTCTGGAAACACCATATATTTT.

J is TRBJ2-5 and V is TRBV7-2, with TRBD2 matching 8 bases. The trim removed 1 base at V and 1 base at J, leaving 5 bases unmatched. This CDR3 has 16 residues. CDR1 and CDR2 from the germline V gene are SGHTA and FQGNSA. For the CDR3, the DNA is TGTGCCAGCAGCTTAGGCGGGGGGCGCTTCCAAGAGACCCAGTACTTC. Translation: CASSLGGGRFQETQYF.

Note on this clone: At one end, the junction sequence differs from germline, possibly due to a read error. The V gene is TRBV6-5, the J gene TRBJ2-7; tentatively, D is TRBD2 (6 bases). The germline V gene encodes CDR1 MNHEY and CDR2 SVGAGI. The CDR3 has 16 residues. The CDR3 DNA reads as TGTGCCAGCAGTTTACAAAGGACCGGGAGCTCCTACGAGCAGCACTTC. Amino acids: CASSLQRTGSSYEQHF.

The chain recombines TRBV13 with TRBJ2-5; 8 bases fit TRBD2. The trim removed 5 bases at V and 4 bases at J, leaving 12 bases unmatched. CDR1 and CDR2 from the germline V gene are PRHDT and FYEKMQ (reference sequence). CDR3 length: 16 residues. CDR3 protein: CASSRSGGGSAETQYF. CDR3 nucleotide sequence: TGTGCCAGCAGCCGCTCGGGGGGGGGATCCGCAGAGACCCAGTACTTC.